This TCR beta chain was sequenced in a study of monozygotic twins with inflammatory bowel disease. Study observations and caveats: Repertoires of patients may have been made more variable by differing immunosuppressive treatments.

TCRdb re-analyzed the 5' RACE reads; it lists each CDR3 protein once, without DNA. With around 150,000 distinct CDR3 sequences in the sample, the ten largest clones hold 2.8%. The CDR3 contains 16 residues. The germline CDR1 and CDR2 sequences are SGHRS and YFSETQ. Concerning this clonotype: Its target is not known.

This clonotype originated in a human donor with ulcerative colitis or Crohn's disease, or a healthy co-twin of an affected twin (not recorded which). The material sequenced was blood. This sequence joins TRBV5-1 and TRBJ2-3; lacking DNA, the TRBD2 call made by TCRdb goes unchecked. CDR3 loop: CASSLESSGSADTQYF. The variable domain in full, completed from reference TRBV5-1 and TRBJ2-3, reads KAGVTQTPRYLIKTRGQQVTLSCSPISGHRSVSWYQQTPGQGLQFLFEYFSETQRNKGNFPGRFSGRQFSNSRSEMNVSTLELGDSALYLCASSLESSGSADTQYFGPGTRLTVL.